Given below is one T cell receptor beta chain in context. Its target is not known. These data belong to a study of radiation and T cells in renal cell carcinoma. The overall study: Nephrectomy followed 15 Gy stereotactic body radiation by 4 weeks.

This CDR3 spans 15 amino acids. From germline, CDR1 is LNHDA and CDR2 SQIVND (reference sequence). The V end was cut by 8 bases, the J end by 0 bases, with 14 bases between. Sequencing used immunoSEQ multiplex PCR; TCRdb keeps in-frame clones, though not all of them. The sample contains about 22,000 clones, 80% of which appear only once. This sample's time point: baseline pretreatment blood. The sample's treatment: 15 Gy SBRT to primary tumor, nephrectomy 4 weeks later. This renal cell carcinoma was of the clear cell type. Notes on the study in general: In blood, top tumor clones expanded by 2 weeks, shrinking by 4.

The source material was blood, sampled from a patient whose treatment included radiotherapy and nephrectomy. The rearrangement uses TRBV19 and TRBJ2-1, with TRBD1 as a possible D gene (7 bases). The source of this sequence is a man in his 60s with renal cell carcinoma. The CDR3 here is CASGWRDSSYNEQFF. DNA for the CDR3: TGTGCCAGTGGATGGCGGGACAGCTCCTACAATGAGCAGTTCTTC.